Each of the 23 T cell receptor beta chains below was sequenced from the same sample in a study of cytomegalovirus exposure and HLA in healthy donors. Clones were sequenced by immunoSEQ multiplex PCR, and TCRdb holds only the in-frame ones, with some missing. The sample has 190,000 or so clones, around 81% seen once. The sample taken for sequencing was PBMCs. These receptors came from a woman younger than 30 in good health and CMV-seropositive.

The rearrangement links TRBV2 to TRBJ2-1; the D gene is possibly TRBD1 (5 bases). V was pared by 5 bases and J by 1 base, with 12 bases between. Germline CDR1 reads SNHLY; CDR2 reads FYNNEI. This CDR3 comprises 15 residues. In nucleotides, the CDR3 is TGTGCCAGCAGTCCCCGACAGAAGTCCTACAATGAGCAGTTCTTC. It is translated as CASSPRQKSYNEQFF.

The CDR3 spells CASSEGAGNQPQHF. CDR3 DNA sequence: TGTGCCAGCAGCGAGGGGGCGGGCAATCAGCCCCAGCATTTT. V and J are TRBV5-6 and TRBJ1-5; 7 nucleotides line up with TRBD1. CDR1 SGHDT and CDR2 YYEEEE come from the germline V gene. The junction had 3 bases not matched to a gene; V was cut back by 4 bases and J by 2 bases. This CDR3 is 14 amino acids long.

CDR3 amino acids: CASAGGGGLDTQYF. DNA of the CDR3: TGTGCCAGCGCGGGTGGGGGAGGGCTGGATACGCAGTATTTT. The rearrangement links TRBV27 to TRBJ2-3; TRBD2 matches at 7 bases. With 8 bases clipped from V and 6 bases from J, the junction kept 11 bases outside the gene matches. Germline CDR1 is MNHEY and CDR2 is SMNVEV (reference sequence). The CDR3 sequence is 14 residues long.

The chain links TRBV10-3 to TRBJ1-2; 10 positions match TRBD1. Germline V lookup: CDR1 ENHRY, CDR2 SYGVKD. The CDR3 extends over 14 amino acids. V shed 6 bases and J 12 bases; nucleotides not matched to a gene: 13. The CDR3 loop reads CAIRGQGGDYADTF. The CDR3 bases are TGTGCCATCAGAGGACAGGGGGGGGACTATGCCGACACCTTC.

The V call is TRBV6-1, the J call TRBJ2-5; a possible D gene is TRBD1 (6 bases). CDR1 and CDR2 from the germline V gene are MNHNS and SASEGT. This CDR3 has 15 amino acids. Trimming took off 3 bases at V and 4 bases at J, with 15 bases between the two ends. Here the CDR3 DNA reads TGTGCCAGCAGTGACCAGACAGGAGGAGGAGAGACCCAGTACTTC. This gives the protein CASSDQTGGGETQYF.

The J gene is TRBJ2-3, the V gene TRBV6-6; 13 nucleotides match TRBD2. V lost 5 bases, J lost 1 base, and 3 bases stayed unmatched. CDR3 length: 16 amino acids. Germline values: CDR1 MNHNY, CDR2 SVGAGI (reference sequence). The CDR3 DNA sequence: TGTGCCAGCAGTCAAACTAGCGGGGGGGGCACAGATACGCAGTATTTT. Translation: CASSQTSGGGTDTQYF.

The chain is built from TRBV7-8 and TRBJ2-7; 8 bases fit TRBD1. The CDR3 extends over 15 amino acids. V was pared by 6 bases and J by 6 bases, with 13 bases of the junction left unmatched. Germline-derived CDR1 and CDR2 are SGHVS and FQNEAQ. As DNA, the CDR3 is TGTGCCAGCAGACCGCTCGAACAGGGGGTGGCCGAGCAGTACTTC. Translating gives CASRPLEQGVAEQYF. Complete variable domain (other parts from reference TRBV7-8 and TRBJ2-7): GAGVSQSPRYKVAKRGQDVALRCDPISGHVSLFWYQQALGQGPEFLTYFQNEAQLDKSGLPSDRFFAERPEGSVSTLKIQRTQQEDSAVYLCASRPLEQGVAEQYFGPGTRLTVT.

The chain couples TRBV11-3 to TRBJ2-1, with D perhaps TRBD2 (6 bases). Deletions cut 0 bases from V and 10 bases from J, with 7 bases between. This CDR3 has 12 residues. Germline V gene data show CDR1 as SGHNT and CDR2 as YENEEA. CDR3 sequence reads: CASSLDGGEQFF. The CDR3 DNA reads TGTGCCAGCAGCTTAGATGGGGGGGAGCAGTTCTTC.

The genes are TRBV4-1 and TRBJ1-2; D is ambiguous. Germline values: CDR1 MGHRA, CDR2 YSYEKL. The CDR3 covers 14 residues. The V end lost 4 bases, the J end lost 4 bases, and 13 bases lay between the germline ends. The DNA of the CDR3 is TGCGCCAGCAGCCCGATGACTGAAAGCTATGGCTACACCTTC. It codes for CASSPMTESYGYTF.

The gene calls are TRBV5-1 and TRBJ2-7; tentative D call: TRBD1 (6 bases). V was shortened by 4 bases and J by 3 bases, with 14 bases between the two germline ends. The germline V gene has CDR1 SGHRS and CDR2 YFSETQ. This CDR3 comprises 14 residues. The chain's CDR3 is CASSPGQLNYEQYF. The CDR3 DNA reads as TGCGCCAGCAGCCCAGGACAGTTGAACTACGAGCAGTACTTC.

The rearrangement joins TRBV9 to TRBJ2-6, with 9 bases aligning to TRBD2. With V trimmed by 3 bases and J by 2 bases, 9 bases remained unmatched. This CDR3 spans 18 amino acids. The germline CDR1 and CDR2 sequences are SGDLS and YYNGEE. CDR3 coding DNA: TGTGCCAGCAGCGGGCGGGAGGGGCTGAGGGCTGGGGCCAACGTCCTGACTTTC. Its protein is CASSGREGLRAGANVLTF.

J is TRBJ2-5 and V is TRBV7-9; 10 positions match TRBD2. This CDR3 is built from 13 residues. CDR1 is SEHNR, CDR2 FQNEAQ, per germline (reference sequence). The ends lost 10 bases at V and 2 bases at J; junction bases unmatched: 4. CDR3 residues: CATQLAGQETQYF. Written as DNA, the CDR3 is TGTGCCACCCAACTAGCGGGGCAAGAGACCCAGTACTTC. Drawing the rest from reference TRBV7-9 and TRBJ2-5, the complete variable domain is DTGVSQNPRHKITKRGQNVTFRCDPISEHNRLYWYRQTLGQGPEFLTYFQNEAQLEKSRLLSDRFSAERPKGSFSTLEIQRTEQGDSAMYLCATQLAGQETQYFGPGTRLLVL.

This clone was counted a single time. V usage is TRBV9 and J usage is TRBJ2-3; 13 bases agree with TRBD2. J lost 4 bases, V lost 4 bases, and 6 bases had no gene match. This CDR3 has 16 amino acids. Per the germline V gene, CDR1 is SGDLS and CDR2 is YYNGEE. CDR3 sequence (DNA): TGTGCCAGCAGCACCTGGACTAGCGGGGGAGCAGATACGCAGTATTTT. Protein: CASSTWTSGGADTQYF.

The CDR3 DNA reads TGTGCCAGCAGCTTATCAGGGGAAGGCCAGCCCCAGCATTTT. It translates to CASSLSGEGQPQHF. The V and J genes are TRBV7-9 and TRBJ1-5, with D perhaps TRBD1 (6 bases). Trimming cost V 2 bases and J 7 bases, with 12 bases left between them. The CDR3 runs 14 residues. CDR1 SEHNR and CDR2 FQNEAQ come from the germline V gene (reference sequence).

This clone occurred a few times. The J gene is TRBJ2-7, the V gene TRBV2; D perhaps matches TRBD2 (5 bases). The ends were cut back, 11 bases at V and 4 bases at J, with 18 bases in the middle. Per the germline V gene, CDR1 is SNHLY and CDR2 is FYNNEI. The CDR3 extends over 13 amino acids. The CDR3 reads CALIGGREYEQYF. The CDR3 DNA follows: TGTGCCTTGATTGGAGGCAGAGAATACGAGCAGTACTTC.

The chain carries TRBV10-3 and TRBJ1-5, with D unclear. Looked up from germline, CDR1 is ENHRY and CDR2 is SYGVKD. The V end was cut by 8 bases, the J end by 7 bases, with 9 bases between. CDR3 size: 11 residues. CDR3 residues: CAIGSGQPQHF. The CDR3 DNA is TGTGCCATCGGGTCGGGGCAGCCCCAGCATTTT.

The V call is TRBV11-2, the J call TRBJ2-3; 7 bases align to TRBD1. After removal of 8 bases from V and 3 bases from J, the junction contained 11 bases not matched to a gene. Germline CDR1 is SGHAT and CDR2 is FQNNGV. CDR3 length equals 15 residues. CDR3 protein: CASHWDSGSTDTQYF. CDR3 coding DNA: TGTGCCAGCCATTGGGACAGTGGGTCGACAGATACGCAGTATTTT.

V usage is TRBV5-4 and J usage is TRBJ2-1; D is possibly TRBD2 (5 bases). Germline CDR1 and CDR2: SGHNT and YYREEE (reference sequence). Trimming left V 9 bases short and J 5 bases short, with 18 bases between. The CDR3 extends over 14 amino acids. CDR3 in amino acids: CATKRDYTNNEQFF. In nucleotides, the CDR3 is TGTGCCACTAAACGAGACTACACTAACAATGAGCAGTTCTTC.

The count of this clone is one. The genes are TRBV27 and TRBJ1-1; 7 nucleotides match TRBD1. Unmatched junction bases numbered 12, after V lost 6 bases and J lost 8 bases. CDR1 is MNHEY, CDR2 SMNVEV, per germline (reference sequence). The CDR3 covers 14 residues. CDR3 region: CASSKGQNPGEAFF. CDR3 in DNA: TGTGCCAGCAGCAAGGGACAGAATCCCGGAGAAGCTTTCTTT.

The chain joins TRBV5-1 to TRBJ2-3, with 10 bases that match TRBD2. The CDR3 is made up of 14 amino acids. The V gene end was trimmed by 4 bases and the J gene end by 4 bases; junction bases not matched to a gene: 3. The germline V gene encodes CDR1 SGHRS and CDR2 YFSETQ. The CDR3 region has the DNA TGCGCCAGCAGCACAGGGACTAGCGCAGATACGCAGTATTTT. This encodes CASSTGTSADTQYF. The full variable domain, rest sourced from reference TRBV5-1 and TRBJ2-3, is KAGVTQTPRYLIKTRGQQVTLSCSPISGHRSVSWYQQTPGQGLQFLFEYFSETQRNKGNFPGRFSGRQFSNSRSEMNVSTLELGDSALYLCASSTGTSADTQYFGPGTRLTVL.

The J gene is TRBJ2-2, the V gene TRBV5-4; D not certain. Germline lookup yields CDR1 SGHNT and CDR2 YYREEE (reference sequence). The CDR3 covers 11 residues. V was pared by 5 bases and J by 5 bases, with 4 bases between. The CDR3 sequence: CASSNTGELFF. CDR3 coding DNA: TGTGCCAGCAGTAATACCGGGGAGCTGTTTTTT.

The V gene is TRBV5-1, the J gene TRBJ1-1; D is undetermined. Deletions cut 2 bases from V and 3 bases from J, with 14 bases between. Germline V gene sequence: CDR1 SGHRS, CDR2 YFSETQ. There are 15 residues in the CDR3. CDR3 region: CASSFLLPRDTEAFF. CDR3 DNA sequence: TGCGCCAGCAGCTTCCTCCTCCCTCGGGACACTGAAGCTTTCTTT.

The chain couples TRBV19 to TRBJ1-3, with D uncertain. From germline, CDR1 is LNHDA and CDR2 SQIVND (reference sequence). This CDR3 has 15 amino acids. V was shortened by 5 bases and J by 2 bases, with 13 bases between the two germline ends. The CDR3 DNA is TGTGCCAGTAGTGCGGCGCGAGGAGCTGGAAACACCATATATTTT. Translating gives CASSAARGAGNTIYF.